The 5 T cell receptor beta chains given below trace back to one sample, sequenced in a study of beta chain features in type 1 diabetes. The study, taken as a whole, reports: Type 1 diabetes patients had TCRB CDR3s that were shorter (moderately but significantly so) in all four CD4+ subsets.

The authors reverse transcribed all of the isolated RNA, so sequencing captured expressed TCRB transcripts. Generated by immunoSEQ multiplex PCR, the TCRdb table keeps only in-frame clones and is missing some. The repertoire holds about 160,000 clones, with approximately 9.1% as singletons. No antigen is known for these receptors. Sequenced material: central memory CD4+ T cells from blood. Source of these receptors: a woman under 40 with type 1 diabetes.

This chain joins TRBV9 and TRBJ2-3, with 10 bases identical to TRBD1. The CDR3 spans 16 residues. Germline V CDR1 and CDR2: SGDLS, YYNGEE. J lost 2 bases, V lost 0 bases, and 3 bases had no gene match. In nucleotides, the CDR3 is TGTGCCAGCAGCGTAGCGGGACAGGGGTTCACAGATACGCAGTATTTT. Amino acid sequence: CASSVAGQGFTDTQYF.

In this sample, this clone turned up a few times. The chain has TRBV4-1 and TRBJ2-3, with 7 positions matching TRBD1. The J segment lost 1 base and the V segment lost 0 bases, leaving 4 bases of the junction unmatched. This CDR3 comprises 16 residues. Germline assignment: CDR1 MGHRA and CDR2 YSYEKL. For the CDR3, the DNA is TGCGCCAGCAGCCAAGATCAGGGGGTGGGCACAGATACGCAGTATTTT. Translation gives CASSQDQGVGTDTQYF.

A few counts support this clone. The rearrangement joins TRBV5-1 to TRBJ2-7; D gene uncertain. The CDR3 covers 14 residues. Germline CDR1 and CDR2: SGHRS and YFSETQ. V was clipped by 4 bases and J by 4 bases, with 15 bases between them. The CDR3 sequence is CASSQSSVAYEQYF. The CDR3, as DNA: TGCGCCAGCAGCCAATCGTCCGTTGCGTACGAGCAGTACTTC.

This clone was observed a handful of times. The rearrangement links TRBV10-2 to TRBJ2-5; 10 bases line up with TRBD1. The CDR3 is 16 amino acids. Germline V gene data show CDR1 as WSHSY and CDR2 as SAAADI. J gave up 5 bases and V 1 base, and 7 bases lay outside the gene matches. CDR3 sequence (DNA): TGCGCCAGCAGTGAGTTGGACAGGGGGTTTTCGGAGACCCAGTACTTC. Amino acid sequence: CASSELDRGFSETQYF.

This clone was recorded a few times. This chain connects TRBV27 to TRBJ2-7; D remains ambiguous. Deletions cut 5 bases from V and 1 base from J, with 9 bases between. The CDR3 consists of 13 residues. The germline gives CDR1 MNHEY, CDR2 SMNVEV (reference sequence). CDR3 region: CASSSQLSYEQYF. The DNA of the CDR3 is TGTGCCAGCAGTAGTCAGTTATCCTACGAGCAGTACTTC.